These 20 T cell receptor beta chains came from one sample sequenced in a study of regulatory dendritic cells for organ transplantation. The repertoire was sequenced with immunoSEQ multiplex PCR; TCRdb's copy has only in-frame clones and lacks some. The table shows roughly 20,000 clones, with 70% to 85% occurring only once. Sorted subsets were CFSE-labeled and cultured about 5 days with allogeneic dendritic cells. Their antigens remain unidentified. Sequencing input: memory CD4+ T cells from blood cultured with regulatory dendritic cells. Indicated subset: CD45RO+ memory T cells. These receptors originate from a human donor in good health.

This clone was seen a few times. CDR3 bases: TGTGCCAGCAGTGAAGCGGCTCCAGCCGGCTATGGCTACACCTTC. The encoded protein is CASSEAAPAGYGYTF. The chain couples TRBV6-1 to TRBJ1-2; D not certain. CDR3 length equals 15 residues. Germline V gene sequence: CDR1 MNHNS, CDR2 SASEGT. V was shortened by 0 bases and J by 4 bases, with 12 bases between the two germline ends.

This chain uses TRBV18 with TRBJ1-1; D remains unclear. Germline values: CDR1 KGHSH, CDR2 LQKENI. Trimming removed 1 base from V and 1 base from J, with 7 bases in between. This CDR3 contains 14 residues. The CDR3 sequence: CASSPLGTNTEAFF. The DNA for the CDR3 is TGTGCCAGCTCACCACTGGGTACGAACACTGAAGCTTTCTTT.

This sequence joins TRBV19 and TRBJ2-7; TRBD2 matches at 7 bases. This CDR3 is built from 14 residues. The V gene end was trimmed by 3 bases and the J gene end by 1 base; junction bases not matched to a gene: 3. CDR1 is LNHDA, CDR2 SQIVND, per germline (reference sequence). The CDR3 DNA follows: TGTGCCAGTAGTATCCCAGCGGGGTCCTACGAGCAGTACTTC. This encodes CASSIPAGSYEQYF.

J is TRBJ2-7 and V is TRBV9; no clear D gene. The germline V gene has CDR1 SGDLS and CDR2 YYNGEE. The CDR3 extends over 14 amino acids. V lost 0 bases and J lost 1, with 8 bases in between. CDR3 in DNA: TGTGCCAGCAGCGTAGAGTGGGCTTCCTACGAGCAGTACTTC. Translation gives CASSVEWASYEQYF.

This clone is a singleton in its sample. CDR3 sequence: CASNNGATSYNEQFF. The CDR3 region has the DNA TGTGCCAGCAACAATGGGGCAACCTCCTACAATGAGCAGTTCTTC. The chain recombines TRBV19 with TRBJ2-1; a weak D match, TRBD1 (5 bases). Germline CDR1 LNHDA, CDR2 SQIVND (reference sequence). The CDR3 contains 15 residues. The V end was cut by 9 bases, the J end by 0 bases, with 15 bases between.

J is TRBJ1-4 and V is TRBV4-2; TRBD1 matches 10 bases. V lost 3 bases, J lost 7 bases, and 8 bases stayed unmatched. Germline loops: CDR1 LGHNA, CDR2 YNFKEQ. The CDR3 extends over 16 amino acids. The chain's CDR3 is CASSQGPGQGFEKLFF. The CDR3 DNA reads TGTGCCAGCAGCCAGGGACCGGGACAGGGGTTTGAAAAACTGTTTTTT.

The V and J genes are TRBV12-5 and TRBJ1-5; D remains ambiguous. CDR1 LGHNT and CDR2 FRNRAP come from the germline V gene. There are 15 residues in the CDR3. V lost 7 bases and J 7 bases, leaving 20 bases between the germline ends. In nucleotides, the CDR3 is TGTGCTAGTGCTGAGGACCCTACTCGGGTCCAGCCCCAGCATTTT. The encoded protein is CASAEDPTRVQPQHF.

The rearrangement joins TRBV6-4 to TRBJ2-3, with D perhaps TRBD2 (6 bases). Deletions cut 3 bases from V and 0 bases from J, with 10 bases between. This CDR3 is built from 15 residues. From germline, CDR1 is MRHNA and CDR2 SNTAGT. The CDR3 reads CASSESGESTDTQYF. The DNA for the CDR3 is TGTGCCAGCAGTGAGTCGGGGGAAAGCACAGATACGCAGTATTTT.

The rearrangement uses TRBV7-2 and TRBJ1-2; D might be TRBD1 (5 bases). V was cut by 5 bases and J by 3 bases, with 10 bases left in between. The CDR3 is 13 residues long. Germline-derived CDR1 and CDR2 are SGHTA and FQGNSA. CDR3 sequence (DNA): TGTGCCAGCAGCGTTGACAGAGACTATGGCTACACCTTC. It yields the protein CASSVDRDYGYTF. Full variable domain (remainder filled in from reference TRBV7-2 and TRBJ1-2): GAGVSQSPSNKVTEKGKDVELRCDPISGHTALYWYRQSLGQGLEFLIYFQGNSAPDKSGLPSDRFSAERTGGSVSTLTIQRTQQEDSAVYLCASSVDRDYGYTFGSGTRLTVV.

The chain combines TRBV5-1 with TRBJ2-3; 8 positions match TRBD1. The J segment lost 6 bases and the V segment lost 1 base, leaving 4 bases of the junction unmatched. The CDR3 sequence is 14 residues long. The germline gives CDR1 SGHRS, CDR2 YFSETQ. CDR3 sequence reads: CASSLQGATDTQYF. The CDR3 DNA is TGCGCCAGCAGCTTGCAGGGGGCAACGGATACGCAGTATTTT.

This clone was counted once. The chain employs TRBV7-2 and TRBJ2-2, with 8 positions matching TRBD2. Germline CDR1 reads SGHTA; CDR2 reads FQGNSA. V gave up 5 bases and J gave up 4 bases; unmatched junction bases: 15. The CDR3 is made up of 18 amino acids. The CDR3 nucleotides are TGTGCCAGCAGCCATCCCGGGGGGGGCGGGAGGTCCACCGGGGAGCTGTTTTTT. Translating gives CASSHPGGGGRSTGELFF.

The chain carries TRBV5-1 and TRBJ2-1, with 7 nucleotides matching TRBD1. Trimming took 0 bases from V and 9 from J; bases not matched to a gene: 9. Germline-derived CDR1 and CDR2 are SGHRS and YFSETQ. This CDR3 is 15 amino acids long. The CDR3 sequence is CASSLEAGGESEQFF. In DNA form, the CDR3 reads TGCGCCAGCAGCTTGGAGGCAGGGGGTGAGAGTGAGCAGTTCTTC.

The chain has TRBV7-2 and TRBJ1-5; D is undetermined. The CDR3 consists of 15 residues. The V gene's germline CDR1 is SGHTA and CDR2 FQGNSA. Trimming cost V 5 bases and J 0 bases, with 11 bases left between them. The CDR3 DNA follows: TGTGCCAGCAGCCTACAGTCCGATAGCAATCAGCCCCAGCATTTT. Protein: CASSLQSDSNQPQHF. Complete variable domain (other parts from reference TRBV7-2 and TRBJ1-5): GAGVSQSPSNKVTEKGKDVELRCDPISGHTALYWYRQSLGQGLEFLIYFQGNSAPDKSGLPSDRFSAERTGGSVSTLTIQRTQQEDSAVYLCASSLQSDSNQPQHFGDGTRLSIL.

The CDR3 sequence: CASTMGGRYQPQHF. The CDR3 DNA follows: TGTGCCAGCACGATGGGAGGAAGGTATCAGCCCCAGCATTTT. The chain employs TRBV6-1 and TRBJ1-5; no firm D call. The germline V and J ends were trimmed by 7 bases and 5 bases, with 15 bases remaining between them. This CDR3 is 14 amino acids long. CDR1 and CDR2 (germline): MNHNS, SASEGT.

The rearrangement joins TRBV6-5 to TRBJ1-4, with D perhaps TRBD1 (5 bases). V was clipped by 2 bases and J by 7 bases, with 11 bases between them. Germline V gene sequence: CDR1 MNHEY, CDR2 SVGAGI. The CDR3 covers 14 residues. The CDR3 region has the DNA TGTGCCAGCAGTTACAGGGGTCTCGGTGAAAAACTGTTTTTT. Its protein product is CASSYRGLGEKLFF.

This chain joins TRBV18 and TRBJ2-7, with 8 bases matching TRBD2. The V gene end was trimmed by 2 bases and the J gene end by 6 bases; junction bases not matched to a gene: 6. The CDR3 runs 14 residues. Germline-derived CDR1 and CDR2 are KGHSH and LQKENI. The CDR3 region has the DNA TGTGCCAGCTCACCAGCCAGCGGGAGTTTCGAGCAGTACTTC. The encoded protein is CASSPASGSFEQYF.

The chain recombines TRBV10-3 with TRBJ1-5; TRBD1 agrees at 7 bases. V lost 1 base to trimming and J lost 2 bases; unmatched junction nucleotides: 2. CDR1 and CDR2 from the germline V gene are ENHRY and SYGVKD. The CDR3 has 15 amino acids. The CDR3 protein is CAISEWDSGNQPQHF. The CDR3 nucleotides read TGTGCCATCAGTGAGTGGGACAGTGGCAATCAGCCCCAGCATTTT.

The chain links TRBV7-2 to TRBJ1-2; perhaps TRBD1 as D (5 bases). V gave up 1 base and J gave up 6 bases, with 9 bases separating them. Germline assignment: CDR1 SGHTA and CDR2 FQGNSA. The CDR3 runs to 13 residues. As DNA, the CDR3 is TGTGCCAGCAGCTTAGGGGGCAGGGATGGCTACACCTTC. It encodes CASSLGGRDGYTF.

The chain couples TRBV7-3 to TRBJ2-3; 7 bases are a match to TRBD2. This CDR3 is 13 amino acids long. Germline lookup yields CDR1 SGHTA and CDR2 FQGTGA. V was clipped by 4 bases and J by 3 bases; unmatched bases: 1. The CDR3 sequence: CASSSAGTDTQYF. CDR3 nucleotides: TGTGCCAGCAGCTCAGCGGGGACAGATACGCAGTATTTT.

This chain links TRBV27 with TRBJ1-1; a possible D gene is TRBD1 (6 bases). Germline CDR1 and CDR2: MNHEY and SMNVEV (reference sequence). The V end lost 7 bases, the J end lost 1 base, and 10 bases lay between the germline ends. The CDR3 has 13 residues. The CDR3 loop is CASKGGRNTEAFF. In nucleotides, the CDR3 is TGTGCCAGCAAGGGGGGCCGGAACACTGAAGCTTTCTTT.